This T cell receptor beta chain was captured by sequencing in a study of technical replicates of blood from a handful of donors. The ends lost 3 bases at V and 7 bases at J; junction bases unmatched: 9. The germline V gene encodes CDR1 SGHRS and CDR2 YFSETQ. The CDR3 length is 17 residues. TCRdb's copy holds only in-frame clones and misses some; the assay was immunoSEQ multiplex PCR. The sample holds about 49,000 clones, roughly 90% seen once. The V gene is TRBV5-1, the J gene TRBJ2-2; 13 bases agree with TRBD2. The receptor comes from a human donor in good health. Some clones in this sample may be carry-over from other donors' samples. Sequencing was done on a sample of PBMCs. In nucleotides, the CDR3 is TGCGCCAGCAGCTCTGGACTAGCGGGGGCCCTCCGCGGGGAGCTGTTTTTT. The encoded protein is CASSSGLAGALRGELFF.